Following are 32 T cell receptor beta chains from one sample sequenced in a study of blood T cell repertoires in COVID-19. Sequencing used immunoSEQ multiplex PCR; TCRdb keeps in-frame clones, though not all of them. The data show fewer than 350,000 clones, more than 75% seen once. The sample comprised PBMCs or T cells enriched from blood (not recorded which). These receptors originate from a woman in her 40s with acute COVID-19.

The gene calls are TRBV7-3 and TRBJ1-1, with a tentative D call TRBD1 (5 bases). Germline CDR1 reads SGHTA; CDR2 reads FQGTGA. V lost 4 bases and J lost 4, with 10 bases in between. This CDR3 comprises 13 residues. CDR3 protein: CASSSGLVTEAFF. DNA of the CDR3: TGTGCCAGCAGCTCGGGACTGGTCACTGAAGCTTTCTTT.

The chain uses TRBV30 and TRBJ2-5, with D uncertain. CDR3 length: 13 residues. Trimming left V 2 bases short and J 2 bases short, with 9 bases between. Looked up from germline, CDR1 is GTSNPN and CDR2 is SVGIG (reference sequence). The CDR3 nucleotides read TGTGCCTGGAGTCCCCAGGTACAAGAGACCCAGTACTTC. This encodes CAWSPQVQETQYF.

The chain is built from TRBV19 and TRBJ1-1, with D maybe TRBD1 (6 bases). The V end was cut by 4 bases, the J end by 0 bases, with 9 bases between. The germline V gene has CDR1 LNHDA and CDR2 SQIVND (reference sequence). This CDR3 comprises 14 residues. The CDR3 DNA sequence: TGTGCCAGTAGTAGCGGACAGTTGAACACTGAAGCTTTCTTT. This translates into CASSSGQLNTEAFF.

This chain links TRBV4-1 with TRBJ1-4, with a weak D call TRBD1 (6 bases). The V and J ends lost 4 bases and 3 bases respectively, with 15 bases between them. The CDR3 runs 16 residues. Germline V gene sequence: CDR1 MGHRA, CDR2 YSYEKL. CDR3 region: CASSLRGGEANEKLFF. CDR3 DNA: TGCGCCAGCAGCCTCCGTGGGGGCGAGGCTAATGAAAAACTGTTTTTT.

The gene calls are TRBV18 and TRBJ2-1; D is ambiguous. Trimming left V 1 base short and J 5 bases short, with 9 bases between. Germline values: CDR1 KGHSH, CDR2 LQKENI. The length of the CDR3 is 14 residues. The CDR3 loop is CASSPQRMDNEQFF. The CDR3 region has the DNA TGTGCCAGCTCACCACAGAGGATGGACAATGAGCAGTTCTTC.

The V gene is TRBV6-2 or TRBV6-3, the J gene TRBJ2-7, with D perhaps matching TRBD2 (5 bases). V was trimmed by 1 base and J by 0 bases, leaving 10 bases between them. The CDR3 length is 15 residues. Per the germline V gene, CDR1 is MNHEY and CDR2 is SVGEGT. The DNA for the CDR3 is TGTGCCAGCAGTTACTTTATGGACTCCTCCTACGAGCAGTACTTC. This translates into CASSYFMDSSYEQYF.

The rearrangement uses TRBV9 and TRBJ2-1; 14 nucleotides agree with TRBD2. This CDR3 has 18 amino acids. Trimming removed 0 bases from V and 13 bases from J; junction bases left unmatched: 15. CDR1 SGDLS and CDR2 YYNGEE come from the germline V gene. DNA for the CDR3: TGTGCCAGCAGCGTAGAGTCCTCGGGACTAGCGGGAGACGGGAATCAGTTCTTC. Translation: CASSVESSGLAGDGNQFF.

The chain combines TRBV1 with TRBJ2-3; no DNA check was done on the table's D call, TRBD2. TRBV1 is a pseudogene. This CDR3 region has 16 residues. The CDR3 loop reads CTSSYGLAGRGDTQYF. CDR3 in DNA: TGCACCAGCAGCTATGGACTAGCGGGGCGTGGAGATACGCAGTATTTT.

The rearrangement uses TRBV29-1 and TRBJ2-3, with TRBD2 matching over 13 bases. The germline V gene has CDR1 SQVTM and CDR2 ANQGSEA. Trimming removed 2 bases from V and 4 bases from J; junction bases left unmatched: 3. The CDR3 consists of 15 residues. The CDR3 sequence is CSVERTSGRPDTQYF. CDR3 in DNA: TGCAGCGTTGAAAGGACTAGCGGGAGACCAGATACGCAGTATTTT.

The chain uses TRBV6-5 and TRBJ1-1; D is unclear. CDR1 is MNHEY and CDR2 is SVGAGI in the germline V gene. V lost 7 bases, J lost 0 bases, and 12 bases lay in between. This CDR3 comprises 14 residues. For the CDR3, the DNA is TGTGCCAGCACCCCACTAAGATTGAACACTGAAGCTTTCTTT. Its protein is CASTPLRLNTEAFF.

The chain combines TRBV28 with TRBJ1-5, with TRBD1 identical over 7 bases. The length of the CDR3 is 16 residues. Germline V gene sequence: CDR1 MDHEN, CDR2 SYDVKM. V dropped 4 bases and J dropped 0; count of bases not matched to a gene: 6. The CDR3 coding sequence is TGTGCCAGCAGTTCCCGACAGGGAGTTAGCAATCAGCCCCAGCATTTT. Protein: CASSSRQGVSNQPQHF.

The chain has TRBV6-5 and TRBJ1-2, with TRBD1 identical over 10 bases. The J segment lost 5 bases and the V segment lost 6 bases, leaving 3 bases of the junction unmatched. The V gene's germline CDR1 is MNHEY and CDR2 SVGAGI. The CDR3 length is 13 residues. The CDR3 is CASRGTGEYGYTF. Here the CDR3 DNA reads TGTGCCAGCAGGGGGACAGGGGAATATGGCTACACCTTC.

The chain recombines TRBV7-3 with TRBJ2-3; TRBD2 matches at 8 bases. V lost 2 bases, J lost 6 bases, and 7 bases stayed unmatched. The CDR3 is 15 residues long. CDR1 SGHTA and CDR2 FQGTGA come from the germline V gene. DNA for the CDR3: TGTGCCAGCAGCTTAGACGGGACTAGGTCTGATACGCAGTATTTT. This gives the protein CASSLDGTRSDTQYF. The full variable domain, in which reference TRBV7-3 and TRBJ2-3 provide the parts outside the CDR3, is GAGVSQTPSNKVTEKGKYVELRCDPISGHTALYWYRQSLGQGPEFLIYFQGTGAADDSGLPNDRFFAVRPEGSVSTLKIQRTERGDSAVYLCASSLDGTRSDTQYFGPGTRLTVL.

This clone is a singleton in its sample. The chain carries TRBV4-2 and TRBJ2-3; TRBD2 agrees at 15 bases. J gave up 4 bases and V 4 bases, and 9 bases lay outside the gene matches. Germline loops: CDR1 LGHNA, CDR2 YNFKEQ. The CDR3 is 18 amino acids. Here the CDR3 DNA reads TGTGCCAGCAGCCCACGGACTAGCGGGAGGGAGGTAGCAGATACGCAGTATTTT. Encoded protein: CASSPRTSGREVADTQYF.

V gene TRBV10-1 combines with J gene TRBJ1-2; D ambiguous. The CDR3 runs to 16 residues. V dropped 7 bases and J dropped 0 bases, with 18 bases sitting between them. CDR1 and CDR2 (germline): WNHNN, SYGVQD (reference sequence). This chain's CDR3 is CASTKMAGRANYGYTF. CDR3 bases: TGCGCCAGCACCAAAATGGCAGGCCGAGCTAACTATGGCTACACCTTC.

The V gene is TRBV6-5, the J gene TRBJ2-1, with D perhaps TRBD2 (6 bases). The CDR3 totals 14 residues. The germline CDR1 and CDR2 sequences are MNHEY and SVGAGI. Trimming took off 6 bases at V and 11 bases at J, with 20 bases between the two ends. The CDR3 bases are TGTGCCAGCAGCCCCGGTCGGTCTAGCGCTAAGCAGTTCTTC. This gives the protein CASSPGRSSAKQFF.

The chain recombines TRBV7-9 with TRBJ1-2; tentative D call: TRBD1 (5 bases). This CDR3 spans 12 amino acids. Germline V gene data show CDR1 as SEHNR and CDR2 as FQNEAQ (reference sequence). With 8 bases removed from V and 9 bases from J, the gap between germline ends came to 16 bases. The CDR3 nucleotides are TGTGCCAGCGGACCATCAGGGCCTCGCTACACCTTC. Translation: CASGPSGPRYTF. Supplemented by reference TRBV7-9 and TRBJ1-2, the full variable domain reads DTGVSQNPRHKITKRGQNVTFRCDPISEHNRLYWYRQTLGQGPEFLTYFQNEAQLEKSRLLSDRFSAERPKGSFSTLEIQRTEQGDSAMYLCASGPSGPRYTFGSGTRLTVV.

The rearrangement links TRBV2 to TRBJ2-7, with 8 bases identical to TRBD2. J was trimmed by 0 bases and V by 3 bases; bases with no gene match: 4. The CDR3 extends over 15 amino acids. Germline CDR1 reads SNHLY; CDR2 reads FYNNEI. The CDR3 reads CASSDSSGSSYEQYF. CDR3 sequence (DNA): TGTGCCAGCAGTGACTCGAGCGGGAGCTCCTACGAGCAGTACTTC.

J is TRBJ2-2 and V is TRBV11-1; no definite D call. The germline CDR1 and CDR2 sequences are SGHAT and FQDESV (reference sequence). V was clipped by 6 bases and J by 0 bases, with 8 bases between them. The CDR3 consists of 14 residues. CDR3 region: CASRLGANTGELFF. In nucleotides, the CDR3 is TGTGCCAGCAGATTGGGCGCGAACACCGGGGAGCTGTTTTTT. Together with reference TRBV11-1 and TRBJ2-2, the CDR3 gives the full variable domain: EAEVAQSPRYKITEKSQAVAFWCDPISGHATLYWYRQILGQGPELLVQFQDESVVDDSQLPKDRFSAERLKGVDSTLKIQPAELGDSAMYLCASRLGANTGELFFGEGSRLTVL.

The V and J genes are TRBV18 and TRBJ2-5; 11 bases are shared with TRBD1. V lost 4 bases and J lost 4; bases outside the gene matches: 11. The CDR3 contains 17 residues. CDR1 and CDR2 (germline): KGHSH, LQKENI. CDR3 sequence: CASSRTGQGAQGETQYF. In DNA form, the CDR3 reads TGTGCCAGCTCACGAACAGGACAGGGGGCGCAAGGAGAGACCCAGTACTTC.

The V call is TRBV29-1, the J call TRBJ2-5; TRBD2 matches at 15 bases. This CDR3 contains 15 residues. Germline V CDR1 and CDR2: SQVTM, ANQGSEA. V trimming: 5 bases; J trimming: 5 bases; junction bases outside the gene matches: 6. The CDR3 reads CSVPGLAGGWETQYF. In DNA form, the CDR3 reads TGCAGCGTTCCCGGACTAGCGGGAGGGTGGGAGACCCAGTACTTC.

The V and J genes are TRBV6-5 and TRBJ2-7; D perhaps matches TRBD1 (6 bases). The CDR3 runs to 10 residues. The germline gives CDR1 MNHEY, CDR2 SVGAGI. V lost 5 bases, J lost 9 bases, and 8 bases lay in between. The CDR3 DNA reads as TGTGCCAGCAGTCAGACAGGGCAGTACTTC. Encoded protein: CASSQTGQYF.

As for this clone: Different DNA sequences within this sample yield the same CDR3. The chain joins TRBV7-9 to TRBJ1-1; possible D gene TRBD1, 6 bases. This CDR3 is 14 amino acids long. Trimming pared 5 bases from V and 2 bases from J, leaving 12 bases between. Germline V gene sequence: CDR1 SEHNR, CDR2 FQNEAQ (reference sequence). The CDR3, as DNA: TGTGCCAGCAGCCCGGGACACCCTAACACTGAAGCTTTCTTT. Translated, it gives CASSPGHPNTEAFF.

The V and J genes are TRBV18 and TRBJ2-3; 9 positions match TRBD2. The CDR3 is 15 amino acids. J gave up 5 bases and V 8 bases, and 11 bases lay outside the gene matches. CDR1 and CDR2 (germline): KGHSH, LQKENI. CDR3 sequence: CASSRWTSEVDTQYF. CDR3 DNA sequence: TGTGCCAGCAGCAGATGGACTAGCGAAGTAGATACGCAGTATTTT.

The V and J genes are TRBV28 and TRBJ1-1; D is perhaps TRBD1 (6 bases). The CDR3 length is 12 residues. Germline values: CDR1 MDHEN, CDR2 SYDVKM. Trimming cost V 8 bases and J 4 bases, with 11 bases left between them. In DNA, the CDR3 is TGTGCCAGCCTCAGCAGGGGCACTGAAGCTTTCTTT. Encoded protein: CASLSRGTEAFF.

V and J are TRBV3-1 (or the pseudogene TRBV3-2) and TRBJ2-1, with D tentatively TRBD2 (6 bases). V was trimmed by 7 bases and J by 2 bases, leaving 12 bases between them. The CDR3 loop spans 14 amino acids. Germline-derived CDR1 and CDR2 are LGHDT and YNNKEL (reference sequence). The DNA of the CDR3 is TGTGCCAGCACCGCGGGGAAGACCTACAATGAGCAGTTCTTC. Translated, it gives CASTAGKTYNEQFF.

V usage is TRBV29-1 and J usage is TRBJ2-2, with 10 bases lining up with TRBD1. Unmatched junction bases numbered 5, after V lost 7 bases and J lost 3 bases. The length of the CDR3 is 14 residues. Germline V lookup: CDR1 SQVTM, CDR2 ANQGSEA. The CDR3 here is CSARDRGDTGELFF. As DNA, the CDR3 is TGCAGCGCTAGGGACAGGGGAGACACCGGGGAGCTGTTTTTT.

The CDR3 nucleotides read TGTGCCAGCAGTCAATTACAGGGGACCGGGGAGCTGTTTTTT. Its translation: CASSQLQGTGELFF. V is TRBV6-5 and J is TRBJ2-2; 7 bases line up with TRBD1. Unmatched junction bases numbered 5, after V lost 5 bases and J lost 5 bases. Germline CDR1 is MNHEY and CDR2 is SVGAGI. The CDR3 is made up of 14 amino acids.

The CDR3 DNA reads TGCGCCAGCAGGCGGCCGGGACTAGCGGGTCCCTACAATGAGCAGTTCTTC. Translating gives CASRRPGLAGPYNEQFF. The chain has TRBV5-1 and TRBJ2-1, with TRBD2 identical over 12 bases. The V gene end was trimmed by 5 bases and the J gene end by 2 bases; junction bases not matched to a gene: 8. The CDR3 consists of 17 residues. Germline CDR1 reads SGHRS; CDR2 reads YFSETQ.

The count of this clone is one. The gene calls are TRBV12-5 and TRBJ2-3; 8 bases align to TRBD2. With 9 bases clipped from V and 5 bases from J, the junction kept 19 bases outside the gene matches. Germline CDR1 and CDR2: LGHNT and FRNRAP. This CDR3 is built from 17 residues. The CDR3 coding sequence is TGTGCTAGACACCCCCCCACTAGCGGAAGGGAGGGAGATACGCAGTATTTT. Translated: CARHPPTSGREGDTQYF.

This clone was seen only a few times. This chain joins TRBV7-8 and TRBJ1-2, with 7 bases identical to TRBD1. The germline V gene encodes CDR1 SGHVS and CDR2 FQNEAQ. The CDR3 covers 13 residues. V gave up 4 bases and J gave up 7 bases; unmatched junction bases: 6. DNA of the CDR3: TGTGCCAGCAGCTCAACAGGGGCGGGTGGCTACACCTTC. It translates to CASSSTGAGGYTF.

This clone was seen a single time. The chain links TRBV4-3 to TRBJ2-7; TRBD1 matches 10 bases. Germline V gene data show CDR1 as LGHNA and CDR2 as YSLEER. The J segment lost 5 bases and the V segment lost 4 bases, leaving 8 bases of the junction unmatched. This CDR3 has 15 residues. The CDR3 region is CASSRIGTGDHEQYF. Written as DNA, the CDR3 is TGCGCCAGCAGCCGTATCGGGACAGGGGACCACGAGCAGTACTTC.